This is a list of T cell receptor beta chains from one sample in a study of blood T cell repertoires in COVID-19. Sequenced by immunoSEQ multiplex PCR; TCRdb stores in-frame clones only, minus some. The sample gives about 280,000 clones, 80% to 90% of which show up once; roughly 4.3% is in the top ten. The sequenced sample consisted of PBMCs or T cells enriched from blood (not recorded which). These TCRs come from a woman in her 30s with acute COVID-19. Both conserved end residues are part of each CDR3. The D gene is left open where the match is weak. Some rows mark clone size as missing; the rest say once, few, many or name a class of expanded clone.

.	TRBJ1-1	TRBV14	.	TGTGCCAGCAGCCCCGTGTGGAGCACTGAAGCTTTCTTT	CASSPVWSTEAFF
.	TRBJ2-7	TRBV19	.	TGTGCCAGTCAATACAGCGCCGGCGGGAACGAGCAGTACTTC	CASQYSAGGNEQYF
.	TRBJ1-2	TRBV11-3	.	TGTGCCAGCAGCAAACAGGGAAACGGCTACACCTTC	CASSKQGNGYTF
once	TRBJ2-1	TRBV11-1	TRBD2	TGTGCCAGCAGCTATCTCAGCGGGGACAATGAGCAGTTCTTC	CASSYLSGDNEQFF
.	TRBJ2-6	TRBV3-1/TRBV3-2	.	TGTGCCAGCAGCCGAAGCAAGCGGGTTGCTGGGGCCAACGTCCTGACTTTC	CASSRSKRVAGANVLTF
.	TRBJ2-1	TRBV27	TRBD2	TGTGCCAGCAGTAAACTAGCGGGGGACTACAATGAGCAGTTCTTC	CASSKLAGDYNEQFF
.	TRBJ1-1	TRBV7-9	.	TGTGCCAGCAGCACCCTATCTCAGGGTTTTGAAGCTTTCTTT	CASSTLSQGFEAFF
.	TRBJ2-3	TRBV6-6	TRBD2	TGTGCCAGCAGTCGGACTAGCGGGAGGACGGAGACAGATACGCAGTATTTT	CASSRTSGRTETDTQYF
.	TRBJ2-6	TRBV5-6	.	TGTGCCAGCAGTTTTGGCGGGTACTTTAGCTCTGGGGCCAACGTCCTGACTTTC	CASSFGGYFSSGANVLTF
.	TRBJ2-6	TRBV28	.	TGTGCCGGAGGTGGGGGGGCGGCTGGGGCCAACGTCCTGACTTTC	CAGGGGAAGANVLTF
few	TRBJ1-2	TRBV19	.	TGTGCCAGTAGTCCCCCAGGGTGGAGCCGCCTTTATGGCTACACCTTC	CASSPPGWSRLYGYTF
.	TRBJ2-1	TRBV18	.	TGTGCCAGCTCACCGAGTCCTAACAATGAGCAGTTCTTC	CASSPSPNNEQFF
.	TRBJ2-5	TRBV3-1/TRBV3-2	.	TGTGCCAGCAGCCCCAATCCGACTAGTATGGAGACCCAGTACTTC	CASSPNPTSMETQYF
.	TRBJ2-1	TRBV7-8	.	TGTGCCAGCAGCTTAGCTGAGAGGCCTTACAATGAGCAGTTCTTC	CASSLAERPYNEQFF
.	TRBJ2-2	TRBV3-1/TRBV3-2	.	TGTGCCAGCAGCCAAGACCTCCCCGGGGAGCTGTTTTTT	CASSQDLPGELFF
.	TRBJ1-2	TRBV7-2	.	TGTGCCAGCAGCTCAGGGAATGGATATGGCTACACCTTC	CASSSGNGYGYTF
once	TRBJ2-3	TRBV11-2	.	TGTGCCAGCAGCTTAGAAGGGACTGGCACAGATACGCAGTATTTT	CASSLEGTGTDTQYF
.	TRBJ2-1	TRBV9	TRBD2	TGTGCCAGCAGCGTAGCCGGGACTAGCGGCAACTCCTACAATGAGCAGTTCTTC	CASSVAGTSGNSYNEQFF
once	TRBJ2-3	TRBV6-6	TRBD2	TGTGCCAGCAGACTTACTAGCGGGAGGCCAGATACGCAGTATTTT	CASRLTSGRPDTQYF
.	TRBJ2-1	TRBV19	TRBD2	TGTGCCAGTAGTCCGGGGGCCCTTAGCGGGAGAGCAGCCTACAATGAGCAGTTCTTC	CASSPGALSGRAAYNEQFF
.	TRBJ2-1	TRBV11-2	TRBD2	TGTGCCAGCAGCTACGGGACTAGTGGTGAGCAGTTCTTC	CASSYGTSGEQFF
.	TRBJ2-7	TRBV10-3	TRBD2	TGTGCCATCAGTGAGAATAGCGGTGGGGGGGGCTACGAGCAGTACTTC	CAISENSGGGGYEQYF
once	TRBJ2-7	TRBV11-3	TRBD2	TGTGCCAGCAGCTTAGGAGCGGGGCCATACGAGCAGTACTTC	CASSLGAGPYEQYF